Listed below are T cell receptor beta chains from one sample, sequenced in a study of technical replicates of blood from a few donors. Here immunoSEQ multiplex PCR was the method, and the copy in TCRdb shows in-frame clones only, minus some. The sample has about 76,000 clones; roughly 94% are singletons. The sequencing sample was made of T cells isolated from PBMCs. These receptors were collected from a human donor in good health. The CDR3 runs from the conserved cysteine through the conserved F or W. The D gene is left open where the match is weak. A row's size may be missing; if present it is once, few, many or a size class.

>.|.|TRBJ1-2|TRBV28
CASSPIQGLNYGYTF
TGTGCCAGCAGTCCTATTCAGGGGTTGAACTATGGCTACACCTTC
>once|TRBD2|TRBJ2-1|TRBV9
CASSLSGRANNEQFF
TGTGCCAGCAGCCTAAGCGGGAGGGCCAATAATGAGCAGTTCTTC
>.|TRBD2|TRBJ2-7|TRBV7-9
CASSQLGSGSPYEQYF
TGTGCCAGCAGCCAGCTCGGTAGCGGGAGTCCCTACGAGCAGTACTTC
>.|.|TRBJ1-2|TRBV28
CASSFGGTFDTNYGYTF
TGTGCCAGCAGTTTTGGGGGCACATTTGACACTAACTATGGCTACACCTTC
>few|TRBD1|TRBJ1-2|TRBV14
CASSHLQGRSYGYTF
TGTGCCAGCAGCCACCTACAGGGGAGGAGCTATGGCTACACCTTC
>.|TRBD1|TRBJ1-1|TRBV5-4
CASSDRDRATEAFF
TGTGCCAGCAGCGACCGGGACAGGGCCACTGAAGCTTTCTTT
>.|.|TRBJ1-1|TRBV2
CASSFYTVSRPEAFF
TGTGCCAGCAGTTTTTATACGGTCTCCAGGCCTGAAGCTTTCTTT
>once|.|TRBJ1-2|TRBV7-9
CASSLADGSYGYTF
TGTGCCAGCAGCTTAGCGGACGGGAGCTATGGCTACACCTTC
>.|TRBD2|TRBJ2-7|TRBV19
CASSIGAGGYEQYF
TGTGCCAGTAGTATAGGAGCGGGAGGGTACGAGCAGTACTTC
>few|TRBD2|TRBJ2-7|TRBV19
CASSPTGASGRYEQYF
TGTGCCAGTAGTCCTACAGGGGCAAGCGGGAGGTACGAGCAGTACTTC
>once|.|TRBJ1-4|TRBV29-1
CSVMQTGEKLFF
TGCAGCGTAATGCAAACAGGGGAAAAACTGTTTTTT
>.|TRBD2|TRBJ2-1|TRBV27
CASTQLAGDSDEQFF
TGTGCCAGCACCCAATTAGCGGGAGATAGTGATGAGCAGTTCTTC
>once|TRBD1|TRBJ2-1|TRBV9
CASSGRGTGRQFF
TGTGCCAGCAGCGGACGGGGGACAGGGAGGCAGTTCTTC
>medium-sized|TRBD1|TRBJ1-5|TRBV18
CASSPPDRANQPQHF
TGTGCCAGCTCACCACCTGACAGGGCCAATCAGCCCCAGCATTTT
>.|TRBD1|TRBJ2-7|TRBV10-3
CAISGGQANYEQYF
TGTGCCATCAGTGGAGGACAGGCGAACTACGAGCAGTACTTC
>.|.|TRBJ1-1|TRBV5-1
CASSLRGGTEAFF
TGCGCCAGCAGCTTAAGGGGAGGGACTGAAGCTTTCTTT
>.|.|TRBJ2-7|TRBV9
CASSPSGGGYSYEQYF
TGTGCCAGCAGCCCATCGGGGGGCGGGTATTCCTACGAGCAGTACTTC
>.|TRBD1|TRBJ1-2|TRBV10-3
CAIGQGYYGYTF
TGTGCCATCGGACAGGGGTACTATGGCTACACCTTC